This T cell receptor (beta chain) was captured by sequencing in a study of a mutant IDH1 vaccine in newly diagnosed glioma. Study summary: Among treated patients, approximately 60% were male and about 40% female, and mean age was roughly 40 years. The study, taken as a whole, reports: Vaccination induced immune responses in around 93% of patients. Apparently, pseudoprogression bore no relation to changes among the top peripheral T cell clonotypes.

Germline CDR1 MNHEY, CDR2 SMNVEV (reference sequence). The CDR3 is made up of 14 amino acids. With 6 bases removed from V and 7 bases from J, the gap between germline ends came to 16 bases. Profiling relied on immunoSEQ multiplex PCR, and the TCRdb table lists in-frame clones only, not all of them. Of about 98,000 clones in the sample, approximately 90% were seen once. Time point reported: baseline, week 1 (first vaccination visit). Stated treatment: pre-vaccination baseline after standard-of-care therapy. Donors had new IDH1-mutant astrocytomas of WHO grade 3 or 4 (ATRX-lost). To note about this clone: What it binds is not known.

This material consisted of PBMCs, taken from a glioma patient treated with radiotherapy, temozolomide or both. The chain couples TRBV27 to TRBJ1-5; D ambiguous. The clonotype was recovered from a woman aged 45 to 65 with glioma. The CDR3 spells CASSPSNQVQPQHF. The CDR3 DNA is TGTGCCAGCAGCCCTTCGAACCAAGTCCAGCCCCAGCATTTT.